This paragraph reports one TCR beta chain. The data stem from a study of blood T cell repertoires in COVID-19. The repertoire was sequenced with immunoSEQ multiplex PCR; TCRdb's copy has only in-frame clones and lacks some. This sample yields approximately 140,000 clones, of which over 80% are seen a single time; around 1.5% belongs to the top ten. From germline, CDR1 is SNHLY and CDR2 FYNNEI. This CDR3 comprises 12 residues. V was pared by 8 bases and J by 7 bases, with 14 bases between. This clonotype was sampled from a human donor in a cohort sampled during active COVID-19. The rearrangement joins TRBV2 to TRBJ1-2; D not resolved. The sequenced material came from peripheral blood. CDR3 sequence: CASVGHAGGYTF. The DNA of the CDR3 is TGTGCCAGCGTCGGCCACGCAGGTGGCTACACCTTC.